What follows is one T cell receptor (beta chain) and its context. No antigen is known for it. Time point in this sample: persistent/refractory GD, antithyroid drugs over 5 years with positive TRAb. Extracted PBMC RNA gave rise to the TCR library. This sample is part of a study of regulatory T cells in long-lasting Graves disease. The study's findings and limits: Since the sample size was small, accuracy may have been reduced.

Arm-PCR of CDR3 regions and iRepertoire HTBI primers were the basis on which TCR beta libraries were built. MiXCR, applied by TCRdb to the multiplex PCR reads, yields one record per CDR3 protein. The repertoire holds 450,000 or so distinct CDR3 sequences, around a fifth seen once, with around 12% in the top ten. The TCR sequence derives from a female donor with Graves disease. Sample: peripheral blood mononuclear cells (PBMCs), taken when the disease was refractory, from a patient treated with antithyroid drugs.

The chain's CDR3 is CASSSRTGYNVLTF. The CDR3 region has the DNA TGTGCCAGCAGCTCCAGGACAGGGTACAACGTCCTGACTTTC. The chain links TRBV7-8 to TRBJ2-6, with 8 bases fitting TRBD1. Germline-derived CDR1 and CDR2 are SGHVS and FQNEAQ. This CDR3 has 14 amino acids. V gave up 4 bases and J gave up 9 bases; unmatched junction bases: 5.